This record looks at one T cell receptor (beta chain) sequence and its context. The protocol was immunoSEQ multiplex PCR, while the TCRdb copy is restricted to in-frame clones and leaves out a portion. The data hold nearly 110,000 clones, with roughly 92% observed a single time. The sample comes from a study of T cell changes during pregnancy in multiple sclerosis. The CDR3 runs 14 residues. The junction had 2 bases not matched to a gene; V was cut back by 5 bases and J by 0 bases. Germline CDR1 SGHRS, CDR2 YFSETQ. This rearrangement joins TRBV5-1 to TRBJ1-3, with TRBD1 identical over 7 bases. Source: peripheral blood, taken after pregnancy. The clonotype comes from a female donor with multiple sclerosis, enrolled in a pregnancy study. For the CDR3, the DNA is TGCGCCAGCAGTACAGGGGCCTCTGGAAACACCATATATTTT. Translating gives CASSTGASGNTIYF.